This TCR beta chain stems from a study of OX40 agonist ivuxolimab in advanced cancers. Overall study context: The dose of intravenous ivuxolimab that patients received every 2 weeks ranged from 0.01 to 10 mg/kg. Findings and limits, study-wide: Expanded clones belonging to CD8+ T cells outnumbered, on average, those of CD4+. Clonal expansion was seen in CD4+ and CD8+ blood T cells by week 6 at 0.1 to 3.0 mg/kg.

Sampling times: baseline, cycle 4 day 1, cycle 7 day 1. The CDR3 has 16 amino acids. V gave up 1 base and J gave up 8 bases, with 17 bases separating them. The germline CDR1 and CDR2 sequences are SEHNR and FQNEAQ (reference sequence). About this clone: Its antigen is undetermined.

This table comes from immunoSEQ multiplex PCR, and its TCRdb copy is limited to in-frame clones, with some not included. The sample records approximately 70,000 clones, roughly 80% being singletons. This sequence joins TRBV7-9 and TRBJ1-4; weak D call: TRBD1 (6 bases). The specimen comprised CD4+ or CD8+ T cells sorted from blood, sampled in a trial of the OX40 agonist ivuxolimab. The source of this sequence is an adult with an advanced solid tumor such as melanoma, head and neck, liver or kidney cancer. CDR3 region: CASSLGSRAGDEKLFF. The CDR3 nucleotides are TGTGCCAGCAGCTTAGGGAGTCGGGCAGGGGACGAAAAACTGTTTTTT.